The 10 T cell receptor beta chains given below trace back to one sample, sequenced in a study of T cell responses to AZD1222 COVID-19 vaccine. Libraries were prepared by immunoSEQ multiplex PCR; TCRdb keeps only in-frame clonotypes and omits some of them. The sample lists 80,000 to 100,000 clones, approximately 83% seen once, with 12% in the top ten. The sequencing here drew on peripheral blood, taken 28 days after the second AZD1222 dose. The receptors stem from an adult who received the AZD1222 COVID-19 vaccine.

The gene calls are TRBV9 and TRBJ2-3; TRBD2 aligns across 8 bases. Unmatched junction bases numbered 4, after V lost 0 bases and J lost 1 base. In germline, CDR1 is SGDLS, CDR2 YYNGEE. This CDR3 region has 16 residues. The CDR3 sequence: CASSVGAGGRTDTQYF. CDR3 coding DNA: TGTGCCAGCAGCGTAGGCGCGGGGGGCCGCACAGATACGCAGTATTTT.

The chain uses TRBV6-5 and TRBJ2-3; D not resolved. Germline CDR1 is MNHEY and CDR2 is SVGAGI. CDR3 size: 13 residues. V shed 4 bases and J shed 6 bases, with 11 bases lying between them. CDR3 region: CASSSTLVDTQYF. CDR3 coding DNA: TGTGCCAGCAGTTCCACCCTGGTGGATACGCAGTATTTT.

The chain has TRBV2 and TRBJ1-4, with 12 bases fitting TRBD1. CDR1 and CDR2 from the germline V gene are SNHLY and FYNNEI. This CDR3 is built from 15 residues. Trimming took 9 bases from V and 3 from J; bases not matched to a gene: 5. CDR3 sequence reads: CASLGQGAPNEKLFF. The CDR3, as DNA: TGTGCCAGTTTGGGACAGGGGGCCCCTAATGAAAAACTGTTTTTT.

This chain uses TRBV5-1 with TRBJ2-7; 12 positions agree with TRBD2. Germline V gene data show CDR1 as SGHRS and CDR2 as YFSETQ. The CDR3 runs to 16 residues. Unmatched junction bases numbered 7, after V lost 5 bases and J lost 1 base. Here the CDR3 reads CASSRSGTSGSYEQYF. CDR3 DNA sequence: TGCGCCAGCAGTAGATCCGGGACTAGCGGGTCCTACGAGCAGTACTTC.

The rearrangement uses TRBV7-2 and TRBJ2-3, with a weak D call TRBD2 (6 bases). Trimming cost V 4 bases and J 2 bases, with 16 bases left between them. This CDR3 region has 16 residues. CDR1 is SGHTA, CDR2 FQGNSA, per germline. CDR3 nucleotide sequence: TGTGCCAGCAGCTCCAGCGGGTGGATTATCACAGATACGCAGTATTTT. Protein product: CASSSSGWIITDTQYF.

The chain recombines TRBV6-5 with TRBJ1-4; 10 nucleotides align to TRBD1. V dropped 3 bases and J dropped 7; count of bases not matched to a gene: 5. Germline CDR1 MNHEY, CDR2 SVGAGI. The length of the CDR3 is 15 residues. DNA for the CDR3: TGTGCCAGCAGTTATGACAGGGGGCTCGGTGAAAAACTGTTTTTT. Its protein is CASSYDRGLGEKLFF.

The chain joins TRBV10-1 to TRBJ1-1, with a possible D match to TRBD1 (5 bases). CDR1 and CDR2 from the germline V gene are WNHNN and SYGVQD (reference sequence). Trimming removed 2 bases from V and 8 bases from J, with 15 bases in between. This CDR3 is built from 14 residues. CDR3 region: CASSETRDQGEAFF. DNA for the CDR3: TGCGCCAGCAGTGAGACCCGGGACCAAGGCGAAGCTTTCTTT.

The gene calls are TRBV21-1 and TRBJ1-5; the DNA was not used to check the table's D call, TRBD1. TRBV21-1 is annotated as a pseudogene. CDR3 size: 13 residues. The chain's CDR3 is CASTGGSDQPQHF. The DNA of the CDR3 is TGTGCCAGCACAGGGGGCAGCGATCAGCCCCAGCATTTT.

This clone was detected only a few times. V is TRBV10-2 and J is TRBJ2-3; TRBD1 aligns across 7 bases. The CDR3 extends over 18 amino acids. After removal of 0 bases from V and 0 bases from J, the junction contained 9 bases not matched to a gene. Per the germline V gene, CDR1 is WSHSY and CDR2 is SAAADI. The CDR3 sequence: CASSESRTGQTSTDTQYF. The DNA of the CDR3 is TGCGCCAGCAGTGAGTCGAGGACAGGCCAGACCAGCACAGATACGCAGTATTTT.

This clone was seen just once. V gene TRBV24-1 combines with J gene TRBJ1-2; weak D call: TRBD1 (5 bases). Germline V CDR1 and CDR2: KGHDR, SFDVKD. CDR3 length: 13 amino acids. V was shortened by 3 bases and J by 1 base, with 5 bases between the two germline ends. The CDR3 spells CATSDGGNYGYTF. CDR3 in DNA: TGTGCCACCAGTGATGGGGGTAACTATGGCTACACCTTC.